The rows below give T cell receptor beta chains drawn from one sample of a study of blood T cell repertoires in COVID-19. Sequencing was performed with immunoSEQ multiplex PCR; in TCRdb, only in-frame clones are kept and a portion is missing. The sample includes roughly 140,000 clones, roughly 90% seen only once; the top ten take 1.2%. Input material: PBMCs or T cells enriched from blood (not recorded which). The source of these receptors is a woman in her 30s with acute COVID-19. The CDR3 runs from the conserved cysteine through the conserved F or W. Each record gives: V gene, J gene, D gene, clone size, CDR3 DNA, CDR3 protein. D genes are given only for firm matches. Some rows have no size entry. The others give once, few or many, or a class for an expanded clone.

>TRBV28|TRBJ2-5|TRBD1|-
TGTGCCAGCAGGCTGGGGACAGGATACCAAGAGACCCAGTACTTC
CASRLGTGYQETQYF
>TRBV28|TRBJ2-4|TRBD2|-
TGTGCCAGCAGGAGAGCGGGAAATACGAACATTCAGTACTTC
CASRRAGNTNIQYF
>TRBV27|TRBJ2-7|-|-
TGTGCCAGCTCGGAGGGCCCCTACGAGCAGTACTTC
CASSEGPYEQYF
>TRBV28|TRBJ2-7|TRBD2|-
TGTGCCAGCAACGGCGCGGGACTAGCTCTTTACGAGCAGTACTTC
CASNGAGLALYEQYF
>TRBV6-2/TRBV6-3|TRBJ1-1|-|once
TGTGCCAGCAGTCTCTCGGGTGGGAACACTGAAGCTTTCTTT
CASSLSGGNTEAFF
>TRBV19|TRBJ1-5|-|-
TGTGCCAGTAGTATAGACCCTTCAACAGGACGCTTTAGCAATCAGCCCCAGCATTTT
CASSIDPSTGRFSNQPQHF
>TRBV30|TRBJ2-7|-|-
TGTGCCTGGAGTTATACAGGGTACCACGAGCAGTACTTC
CAWSYTGYHEQYF
>TRBV12-5|TRBJ2-1|TRBD2|-
TGTGCTAGTGCCTTTGGACTAGCGGGAGTTCATGAGCAGTTCTTC
CASAFGLAGVHEQFF
>TRBV7-9|TRBJ2-5|-|-
TGTGCCAGCAGCTCGTTATCTCAGACCCAGTACTTC
CASSSLSQTQYF
>TRBV10-3|TRBJ2-1|TRBD2|-
TGTGCCATCAGTGAAGGACTAGCGGGAGGGGACGGTGAGCAGTTCTTC
CAISEGLAGGDGEQFF
>TRBV7-2|TRBJ1-2|-|-
TGTGCCAGCAGCTTATCCCAGGGGAACTATGGCTACACCTTC
CASSLSQGNYGYTF
>TRBV7-2|TRBJ2-5|-|-
TGTGCCAGCAGCCCAACGCGTATCCAAGAGACCCAGTACTTC
CASSPTRIQETQYF
>TRBV11-2|TRBJ2-5|-|-
TGTGCCAGCAGCTTAGGGATTGGGTCCAGACTCCAGGAGACCCAGTACTTC
CASSLGIGSRLQETQYF
>TRBV19|TRBJ1-1|-|-
TGTGCCAGTAGTAACCCCGGGGCGGGAAGCACTGAAGCTTTCTTT
CASSNPGAGSTEAFF
>TRBV7-2|TRBJ1-1|-|-
TGTGCCAGCAGCTTCGTTCTGGGGAAGGGGACTGAAGCTTTCTTT
CASSFVLGKGTEAFF
>TRBV28|TRBJ2-1|TRBD2|-
TGTGCCAGCACCGTGGCGGGGGTCTCCTACAATGAGCAGTTCTTC
CASTVAGVSYNEQFF
>TRBV5-1|TRBJ2-5|TRBD1|-
TGCGCCAGCAGCTTCGGGACAGGGGGCCTTCAAGAGACCCAGTACTTC
CASSFGTGGLQETQYF
>TRBV28|TRBJ1-3|TRBD1|-
TGTGCCAGCAGTGGGACAGGGGGCTTGTGGGGAAACACCATATATTTT
CASSGTGGLWGNTIYF
>TRBV6-1|TRBJ1-3|TRBD1|-
TGTGCCAGCAGTGACCAGACAGGGAGGCTCGGAAACACCATATATTTT
CASSDQTGRLGNTIYF
>TRBV5-4|TRBJ2-1|TRBD1|-
TGTGCCAGCAGCTTGGGGTGGACAGGCTACAATGAGCAGTTCTTC
CASSLGWTGYNEQFF
>TRBV9|TRBJ1-1|-|-
TGTGCCAGCAGCGTAGATTCAGGTCGGACTGAAGCTTTCTTT
CASSVDSGRTEAFF
>TRBV7-9|TRBJ1-1|TRBD1|-
TGTGCCAGCAGCTTAGCTCAGGGGGTCACTGAAGCTTTCTTT
CASSLAQGVTEAFF
>TRBV9|TRBJ1-3|TRBD1|-
TGTGCCAGCGGGCCGACAGGGGCTGGAAACACCATATATTTT
CASGPTGAGNTIYF